This TCR beta chain was profiled in a study of blood T cell repertoires in COVID-19. Whole-study context: Acute and convalescent COVID-19 samples came from the United States, Italy and Spain.

Profiled with immunoSEQ multiplex PCR; TCRdb holds only in-frame clones, not every one. The data contain under 350,000 clones, just over 85% of them singletons. Participants came from fewer than 25 US areas, aged about 18 to 100 years. CDR3 length: 14 amino acids. Germline V gene sequence: CDR1 SGHDT, CDR2 YYEEEE. V gave up 2 bases and J gave up 8 bases, with 16 bases separating them. This clone was detected only once. The clonotype was recovered from a woman aged 40 to 49 with acute COVID-19. Sequencing was done on a sample of PBMCs or T cells enriched from blood (not recorded which). The chain carries TRBV5-6 and TRBJ1-1; D unclear. The CDR3 sequence: CASSFDTKLAEAFF. The CDR3 DNA follows: TGTGCCAGCAGCTTCGACACGAAGCTTGCCGAAGCTTTCTTT.